A single sample is the source of the 19 T cell receptor beta chains below, sequenced in a study of cytomegalovirus exposure and HLA in healthy donors. PCR was performed using 60 Vbeta and 13 Jbeta primers. Measured with immunoSEQ multiplex PCR; TCRdb has only the in-frame clones, and not every one. The sample lists over 150,000 clones; approximately 81% were seen once. The sequencing sample was made of PBMCs. The source is a young woman in good health and CMV-seropositive.

The rearrangement joins TRBV4-2 to TRBJ2-3; 9 nucleotides align to TRBD2. CDR3 length: 16 amino acids. Germline CDR1 LGHNA, CDR2 YNFKEQ. The ends lost 1 base at V and 3 bases at J; junction bases unmatched: 5. In DNA, the CDR3 is TGTGCCAGCAGCCAAGTTGGTCTAGCGGGAACAGATACGCAGTATTTT. Translated: CASSQVGLAGTDTQYF.

The sample holds a few counts of this clone. This chain uses TRBV9 with TRBJ1-2; a weak D match, TRBD1 (6 bases). Deletions cut 2 bases from V and 1 base from J, with 15 bases between. Germline lookup yields CDR1 SGDLS and CDR2 YYNGEE. The CDR3 length is 16 residues. The CDR3 DNA follows: TGTGCCAGCAGCGTTTACCGGAGGACAGATAACTATGGCTACACCTTC. Its protein is CASSVYRRTDNYGYTF.

The CDR3 region has the DNA TGCGCCAGCAGTGAGTCGATGGACCGGGGGGTTCCCTACGAGCAGTACTTC. This codes for CASSESMDRGVPYEQYF. This sequence joins TRBV10-2 and TRBJ2-5, with 7 nucleotides matching TRBD2. The DNA end is more similar to TRBJ2-7, so the J call may be wrong. CDR3 length: 17 amino acids. In germline, CDR1 is WSHSY, CDR2 SAAADI.

V and J are TRBV5-5 and TRBJ2-5; D remains unclear. The CDR3 is 13 residues long. Trimming cost V 1 base and J 1 base, with 5 bases left between them. Germline CDR1 SGHKS, CDR2 YYEKEE (reference sequence). The CDR3 DNA follows: TGTGCCAGCAGCTTGTACAGCCAAGAGACCCAGTACTTC. Translated: CASSLYSQETQYF.

This clone was detected once. The rearrangement joins TRBV11-2 to TRBJ2-7, with TRBD1 as a possible D gene (6 bases). This CDR3 region has 16 residues. With 5 bases removed from V and 0 bases from J, the gap between germline ends came to 17 bases. Germline CDR1 SGHAT, CDR2 FQNNGV. CDR3 DNA sequence: TGTGCCAGCAGCCGGAATTTTAGGGGGTCCTCCTACGAGCAGTACTTC. This sequence encodes CASSRNFRGSSYEQYF.

For the CDR3, the DNA is TGTGCCAGCAGCGTAGAACAGGCGAACACTGAAGCTTTCTTT. This translates into CASSVEQANTEAFF. The chain couples TRBV9 to TRBJ1-1; tentatively, D is TRBD1 (5 bases). The CDR3 is made up of 14 amino acids. V was clipped by 0 bases and J by 1 base, with 7 bases between them. Germline values: CDR1 SGDLS, CDR2 YYNGEE. Full variable domain (outside the CDR3, taken from reference TRBV9 and TRBJ1-1): DSGVTQTPKHLITATGQRVTLRCSPRSGDLSVYWYQQSLDQGLQFLIQYYNGEERAKGNILERFSAQQFPDLHSELNLSSLELGDSALYFCASSVEQANTEAFFGQGTRLTVV.

V gene TRBV9 combines with J gene TRBJ2-2; the D gene is possibly TRBD2 (6 bases). CDR1 is SGDLS and CDR2 is YYNGEE in the germline V gene. This CDR3 has 16 residues. V dropped 7 bases and J dropped 5 bases, with 21 bases sitting between them. CDR3 region: CASSYGPTRGTGELFF. CDR3 coding DNA: TGTGCCAGCTCGTATGGTCCCACCCGGGGGACCGGGGAGCTGTTTTTT.

This sequence joins TRBV18 and TRBJ1-4; tentative D call: TRBD1 (6 bases). V was shortened by 6 bases and J by 8 bases, with 13 bases between the two germline ends. Germline CDR1 reads KGHSH; CDR2 reads LQKENI. The CDR3 loop spans 13 amino acids. The CDR3 region is CASSTGLEEKLFF. CDR3 nucleotides: TGTGCCAGCTCGACAGGATTAGAGGAAAAACTGTTTTTT.

The chain links TRBV6-5 to TRBJ1-2, with no clear D. The V gene's germline CDR1 is MNHEY and CDR2 SVGAGI. This CDR3 has 15 residues. V was clipped by 0 bases and J by 4 bases, with 12 bases between them. In DNA, the CDR3 is TGTGCCAGCAGTTACTCGGGCCGGCAGGTCTATGGCTACACCTTC. Translation: CASSYSGRQVYGYTF.

This clone was observed once. The rearrangement joins TRBV5-1 to TRBJ2-5, with D perhaps matching TRBD1 (5 bases). The germline V gene has CDR1 SGHRS and CDR2 YFSETQ. V was trimmed by 0 bases and J by 1 base, leaving 13 bases between them. The CDR3 consists of 16 residues. CDR3 protein: CASSLATSRGQETQYF. The DNA of the CDR3 is TGCGCCAGCAGCTTGGCCACGTCTAGGGGCCAAGAGACCCAGTACTTC.

The CDR3 region has the DNA TGTGCCATCAGTGATTCCAGGGTCGGAGAGACCCAGTACTTC. It specifies CAISDSRVGETQYF. V usage is TRBV10-3 and J usage is TRBJ2-5; D might be TRBD1 (5 bases). The CDR3 is made up of 14 amino acids. Germline lookup yields CDR1 ENHRY and CDR2 SYGVKD. The V gene lost 3 bases and the J gene lost 4 bases, with 12 bases spanning the gap.

This chain links TRBV19 with TRBJ2-1; 8 nucleotides match TRBD2. V trimming: 1 base; J trimming: 4 bases; junction bases outside the gene matches: 9. The CDR3 loop spans 17 amino acids. Germline CDR1 is LNHDA and CDR2 is SQIVND (reference sequence). The CDR3 nucleotides read TGTGCCAGTAGTATAGGCTCGGGGACTAGTAGGTACAATGAGCAGTTCTTC. This translates into CASSIGSGTSRYNEQFF.

This clone was observed once. The chain joins TRBV4-2 to TRBJ1-1; D is ambiguous. The V and J ends lost 1 base and 5 bases respectively, with 14 bases between them. The CDR3 contains 15 residues. CDR1 is LGHNA and CDR2 is YNFKEQ in the germline V gene. DNA for the CDR3: TGTGCCAGCAGCCAAGGTATGAGGGAGCGAACTGAAGCTTTCTTT. Translation: CASSQGMRERTEAFF.

This chain joins TRBV10-3 and TRBJ1-6, with D maybe TRBD1 (5 bases). Germline values: CDR1 ENHRY, CDR2 SYGVKD. The CDR3 length is 12 residues. Trimming shortened V by 7 bases and J by 7 bases, and 8 bases separated the two germline ends. The CDR3 spells CAITPGNSPLHF. Written as DNA, the CDR3 is TGTGCCATCACACCAGGGAATTCACCCCTCCACTTT.

CDR3 in amino acids: CSVSTGNTIYF. As DNA, the CDR3 is TGCAGCGTCTCGACAGGAAACACCATATATTTT. This chain links TRBV29-1 with TRBJ1-3; D not certain. Per germline, CDR1 SQVTM and CDR2 ANQGSEA. Trimming pared 6 bases from V and 4 bases from J, leaving 7 bases between. The CDR3 is 11 amino acids.

The V call is TRBV13, the J call TRBJ2-7; 9 bases are shared with TRBD1. The CDR3 is made up of 15 amino acids. The trim removed 6 bases at V and 4 bases at J, leaving 10 bases unmatched. CDR1 is PRHDT and CDR2 is FYEKMQ in the germline V gene (reference sequence). For the CDR3, the DNA is TGTGCCAGCAGACGACTTCGGGACAGGGAGTACGAGCAGTACTTC. It specifies CASRRLRDREYEQYF.

This clone occurred a few times. V usage is TRBV7-8 and J usage is TRBJ2-7; 10 bases line up with TRBD2. CDR3 size: 17 residues. The J segment lost 2 bases and the V segment lost 1 base, leaving 8 bases of the junction unmatched. Germline V gene data show CDR1 as SGHVS and CDR2 as FQNEAQ. CDR3 nucleotide sequence: TGTGCCAGCAGCTTAGTAGGTAGCGGGGGGACTACCTACGAGCAGTACTTC. It translates to CASSLVGSGGTTYEQYF.

This clone turned up a few times. The gene calls are TRBV7-2 and TRBJ1-6; 9 bases map to TRBD1. This CDR3 is 12 amino acids long. V dropped 11 bases and J dropped 7; count of bases not matched to a gene: 3. The germline gives CDR1 SGHTA, CDR2 FQGNSA. Here the CDR3 DNA reads TGTGCCGGCGGGACAGGGAATTCACCCCTCCACTTT. Residues: CAGGTGNSPLHF.

The J gene is TRBJ2-1, the V gene TRBV7-2, with 9 bases identical to TRBD1. J gave up 4 bases and V 1 base, and 8 bases lay outside the gene matches. The germline V gene encodes CDR1 SGHTA and CDR2 FQGNSA. The CDR3 loop spans 17 amino acids. CDR3 bases: TGTGCCAGCAGCTTAGGAGGGACAGGGATTCTATACAATGAGCAGTTCTTC. Translation gives CASSLGGTGILYNEQFF.